This TCR beta chain was profiled in a study of T cell repertoires in ileal Crohn's disease. The overall study: M0 samples are biopsies from inflamed ileum in the resection specimen.

Assay used: immunoSEQ multiplex PCR; TCRdb lists only in-frame clones, some missing. This table holds 13,000 or so clones, around 85% found once. CDR3 length: 17 residues. CDR1 and CDR2 (germline): MGHRA, YSYEKL. The ends were cut back, 0 bases at V and 1 base at J, with 15 bases in the middle. Study results and limitations: Every patient over 26.8% clonality showed endoscopic recurrence.

About this clone: Its antigen is not known.

The time point was: inflamed ileum from the surgical specimen. The source material was ileal tissue. This receptor was identified in an adult with Crohn's disease. This rearrangement joins TRBV4-1 to TRBJ1-2, with D unclear. This CDR3 reads CASSQDLYTAHNYGYTF. The CDR3 DNA follows: TGCGCCAGCAGCCAAGATCTGTACACCGCGCATAACTATGGCTACACCTTC.